Listed below are T cell receptor beta chains from one sample, sequenced in a study of CD8 T cells in Susac syndrome. A single record per CDR3 protein comes from TCRdb applying MiXCR to the immunoSEQ multiplex PCR reads. The sample has around 130,000 distinct CDR3 sequences, around 96% seen once. Sequenced sample: CD4+ T cells from PBMCs. The receptor source for this set is a human donor with Susac syndrome. The CDR3 runs from the conserved cysteine through the conserved F or W. The order of the fields is CDR3 length, V gene, D gene, J gene, CDR3 DNA, CDR3 protein. D genes are given only for firm matches.

>17|TRBV12-3/TRBV12-4|NA|TRBJ1-5
TGTGCCAGCAGTTTGGACAGTTTCCTGAGGAGCAATCAGCCCCAGCATTTT
CASSLDSFLRSNQPQHF
>15|TRBV7-2|TRBD2|TRBJ2-1
TGTGCCAGCAGCCGCTTTGTAGCGGGAGGCAATGAGCAGTTCTTC
CASSRFVAGGNEQFF
>15|TRBV20-1|NA|TRBJ2-5
TGCAGTGCTAGGACTGGACAGATTCTGCAAGAGACCCAGTACTTC
CSARTGQILQETQYF
>16|TRBV5-1|TRBD2|TRBJ2-7
TGCGCCAGCAGCTTGGGGACTAGCGGGAGGACATACGAGCAGTACTTC
CASSLGTSGRTYEQYF
>12|TRBV29-1|NA|TRBJ2-7
TGCAGCGCCGGGGATTATCGGAAGGGGCAGTACTTC
CSAGDYRKGQYF
>13|TRBV29-1|TRBD1|TRBJ2-3
TGCAGCGTTGGGACAGGGGGCACAGATACGCAGTATTTT
CSVGTGGTDTQYF
>14|TRBV29-1|TRBD1|TRBJ2-1
TGCAGCGTTGATTCAGGGACAGGGGTAAATGAGCAGTTCTTC
CSVDSGTGVNEQFF
>15|TRBV29-1|TRBD2|TRBJ2-7
TGCAGCGTCCCCAGAACTAGCGGAAACTCCTACGAGCAGTACTTC
CSVPRTSGNSYEQYF
>13|TRBV3-1|NA|TRBJ1-5
TGTGCCAGCAGCCAAGGCCCGAAACAGCCCCAGCATTTT
CASSQGPKQPQHF
>16|TRBV28|NA|TRBJ2-7
TGTGCCAGCAGGCAGACCGGGACCCTGGCTCCCTACGAGCAGTACTTC
CASRQTGTLAPYEQYF
>16|TRBV6-1|TRBD1|TRBJ1-2
TGTGCCAGCAGTGTCCCGGGACAGGGGTGGGCCTATGGCTACACCTTC
CASSVPGQGWAYGYTF
>11|TRBV30|TRBD1|TRBJ1-5
TGTGCCACAGGGGGCAATCAGCCCCAGCATTTT
CATGGNQPQHF
>16|TRBV2|NA|TRBJ2-5
TGTGCCAGCAGGGAGGGGCCTCAGGGAGCCGGAGAGACCCAGTACTTC
CASREGPQGAGETQYF
>15|TRBV6-6|NA|TRBJ2-1
TGTGCCAGCAGTTACTCGCTGGGGTCCTACAATGAGCAGTTCTTC
CASSYSLGSYNEQFF
>11|TRBV25-1|NA|TRBJ2-1
TGTGCCAGCAGTGCCCCAAATGAGCAGTTCTTC
CASSAPNEQFF
>14|TRBV11-2|TRBD2|TRBJ2-3
TGTGCCAGCAGCTCCGCCCTAGCGGGAGATACGCAGTATTTT
CASSSALAGDTQYF
>13|TRBV29-1|NA|TRBJ2-3
TGCAGCGTTGATGCCCGGCGCCCAGATACGCAGTATTTT
CSVDARRPDTQYF
>13|TRBV14|NA|TRBJ2-7
TGTGCCAGCAGCCAAGTACGGGTGGGCGAGCAGTACTTC
CASSQVRVGEQYF
>12|TRBV5-6|NA|TRBJ1-1
TGTGCCAGCAGCTTTTCGAACACTGAAGCTTTCTTT
CASSFSNTEAFF
>14|TRBV2|TRBD1|TRBJ1-5
TGTGCCAGCAGGCCGGACAGGGAATATCAGCCCCAGCATTTT
CASRPDREYQPQHF
>12|TRBV20-1|NA|TRBJ2-6
TGCAGTGCTATAATTGGGGCCAACGTCCTGACTTTC
CSAIIGANVLTF
>15|TRBV4-1|NA|TRBJ1-1
TGCGCCAGCAGCCAAGATCTAGCGGCATACACTGAAGCTTTCTTT
CASSQDLAAYTEAFF
>14|TRBV30|NA|TRBJ1-1
TGTGCCTGGACGGGGGGTCTGGTAAACACTGAAGCTTTCTTT
CAWTGGLVNTEAFF
>14|TRBV20-1|NA|TRBJ2-1
TGCAGTGCTAGAGAGGGTCTCTCCTACAATGAGCAGTTCTTC
CSAREGLSYNEQFF
>13|TRBV29-1|TRBD1|TRBJ2-1
TGCAGCGTTGGGAGGACAGGGGCCGGCGAGCAGTTCTTC
CSVGRTGAGEQFF
>14|TRBV9|NA|TRBJ2-3
TGTGCCAGCAGCGCCCACCGACAGGTGGATACGCAGTATTTT
CASSAHRQVDTQYF
>14|TRBV5-4|TRBD1|TRBJ1-2
TGTGCCAGCAGCCCGCGACAGGGGAAGGATGGCTACACCTTC
CASSPRQGKDGYTF